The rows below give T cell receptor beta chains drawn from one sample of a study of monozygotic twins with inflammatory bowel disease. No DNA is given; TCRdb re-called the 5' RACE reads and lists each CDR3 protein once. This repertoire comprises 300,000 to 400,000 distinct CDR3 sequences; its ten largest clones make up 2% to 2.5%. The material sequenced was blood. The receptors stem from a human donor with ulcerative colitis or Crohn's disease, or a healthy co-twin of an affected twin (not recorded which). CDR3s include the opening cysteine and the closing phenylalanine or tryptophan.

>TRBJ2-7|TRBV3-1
CASSQGRHSYEQYF
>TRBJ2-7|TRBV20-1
CSAKTTGHVDEQYF
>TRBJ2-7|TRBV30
CAWSATLAGPDEQYF
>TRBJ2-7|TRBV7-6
CASSLYVGTPYEQYF
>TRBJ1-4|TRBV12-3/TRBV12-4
CASSAGTAHNEKLFF
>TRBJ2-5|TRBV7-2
CASSLMDYRTQYF
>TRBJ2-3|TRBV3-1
CASSQVTGVADTQYF
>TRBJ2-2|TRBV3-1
CASSRGGGRYTGELFF
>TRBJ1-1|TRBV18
CASSPNRQNTEAFF
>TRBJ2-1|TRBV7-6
CASSSPIGTSEDEQFF
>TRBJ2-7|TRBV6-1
CASSAGQGFYEQYF
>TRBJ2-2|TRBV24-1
CATTQGGQNTGELFF
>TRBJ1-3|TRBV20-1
CSAREGYSGNTIYF
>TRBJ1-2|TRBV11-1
CASSSFGANSAIGYTF
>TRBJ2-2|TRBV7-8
CASSAMSPGNTGELFF
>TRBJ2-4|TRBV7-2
CASSLSTSSGIKYF
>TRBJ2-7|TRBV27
CASSFGSGGNEQYF
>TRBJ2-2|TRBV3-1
CASSQDFPGIAGELFF
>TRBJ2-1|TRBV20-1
CSEGLAGRNEQFF
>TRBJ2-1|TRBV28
CASTSRGEASNEQFF
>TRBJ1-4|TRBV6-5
CASSSHNGLNEKLFF
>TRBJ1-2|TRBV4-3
CASSQDRGARYGYTF
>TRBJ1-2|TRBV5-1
CASSLASSVSLYGYTF
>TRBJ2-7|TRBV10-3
CAISEGAWTVPGAYEQYF